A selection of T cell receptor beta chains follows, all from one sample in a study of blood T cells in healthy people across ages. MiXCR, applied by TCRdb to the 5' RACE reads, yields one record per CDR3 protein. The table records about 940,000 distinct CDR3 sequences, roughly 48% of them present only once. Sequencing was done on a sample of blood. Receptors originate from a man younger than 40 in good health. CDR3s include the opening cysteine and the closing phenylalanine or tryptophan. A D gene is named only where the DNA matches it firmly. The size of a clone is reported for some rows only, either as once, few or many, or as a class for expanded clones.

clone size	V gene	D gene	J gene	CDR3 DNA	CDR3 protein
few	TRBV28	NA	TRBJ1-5	TGTGCCAGTCGACACGGTAATCAGCCCCAGCATTTT	CASRHGNQPQHF
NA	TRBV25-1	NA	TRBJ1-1	TGTGCCAGCAGAAAAGAGGGGGTTCTCGAAGCTTTCTTT	CASRKEGVLEAFF
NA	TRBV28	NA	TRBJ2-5	TGTGCCAGCAGTTTCGTTAGCAAAGAGACCCAGTACTTC	CASSFVSKETQYF
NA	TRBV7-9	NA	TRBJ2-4	TGTGCCTGCAGCCCGACGACGGTACTAGCCAAAAACATTCAGTACTTC	CACSPTTVLAKNIQYF
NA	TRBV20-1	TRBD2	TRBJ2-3	TGCAGGGCCGGGACTAGCGGGGGGGTGGTCACAGATACGCAGTATTTT	CRAGTSGGVVTDTQYF
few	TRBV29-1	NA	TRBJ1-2	TGCAGCGTTGTAAAGTCTGTTGGCTACACCTTC	CSVVKSVGYTF
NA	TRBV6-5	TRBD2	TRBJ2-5	TGTGCCAGCAGTTCCCCGGGACTAGAGAGCCAGACCCAGTACTTC	CASSSPGLESQTQYF
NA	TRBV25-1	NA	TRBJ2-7	TGTGCCAGCAGTGAATATGCCGGGACGGGCTACGAGCAGTACTTC	CASSEYAGTGYEQYF
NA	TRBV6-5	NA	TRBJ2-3	TGTGCCAGCTTCGGCAAGTATACGCAGTATTTT	CASFGKYTQYF
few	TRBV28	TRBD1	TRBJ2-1	TGTGCCAGCAGTCGACGGACAGGGATGAATGAGCAGTTCTTC	CASSRRTGMNEQFF
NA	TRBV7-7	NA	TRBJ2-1	TGTGCTAGCAGCTCCGAAGCGGCCCCAACCCTTTACAATGAGCAGTTCTTC	CASSSEAAPTLYNEQFF
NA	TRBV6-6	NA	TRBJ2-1	TGTGCCAGCAGTTCCCCTAGCGCTTTCGGCAATGAGCAGTTCTTC	CASSSPSAFGNEQFF
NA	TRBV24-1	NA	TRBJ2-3	TGTGCCACCAGTGACCGGGGGGACAGATACACAGATACGCAGTATTTT	CATSDRGDRYTDTQYF
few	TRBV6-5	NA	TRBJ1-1	TGTGCCAGCAGTCAGATCAGGGGCATGAACACTGAAGCTTTCTTT	CASSQIRGMNTEAFF
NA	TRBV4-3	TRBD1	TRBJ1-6	TGCGCCAGCAGCCAAGAGAGGACAGGCTATAATTTACCCCTCCACTTT	CASSQERTGYNLPLHF
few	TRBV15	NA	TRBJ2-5	TGTGCCACCAGAGTGTCGGGACAACCAGAGACCCAGTACTTC	CATRVSGQPETQYF
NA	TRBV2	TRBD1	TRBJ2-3	TGTGTCAGCAGTGAGAACAGGGGGGATACGCAGTATTTT	CVSSENRGDTQYF
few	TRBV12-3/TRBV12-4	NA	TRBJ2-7	TGTGCCAGCAGTTTGCAGCCTCCCAACGAGCAGTACTTC	CASSLQPPNEQYF
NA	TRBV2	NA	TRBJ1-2	TGTGCCAGCAATGCAGCAATTACCTTCGGGGGCTACACCTTC	CASNAAITFGGYTF
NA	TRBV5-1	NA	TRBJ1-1	TGCGCCAGCAGCTTTACAGGCTACGAGAACACTGAAGCTTTCTTT	CASSFTGYENTEAFF
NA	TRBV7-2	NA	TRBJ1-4	TGTGCCAGCAGCTTCCCGAATGAAAAACTGTTTTTT	CASSFPNEKLFF
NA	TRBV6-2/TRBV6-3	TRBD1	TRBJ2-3	TGTGCCAGCAAACGACAGGGGAACACAGATACGCAGTATTTT	CASKRQGNTDTQYF
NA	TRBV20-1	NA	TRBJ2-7	TGCAGTGCTAGGGGCGAGGGCTACGAGCAGTACTTC	CSARGEGYEQYF
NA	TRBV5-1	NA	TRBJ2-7	TGCGCCAGCAGCTTGGAGGGACACTCCTCCTACGAGCAGTACTTC	CASSLEGHSSYEQYF
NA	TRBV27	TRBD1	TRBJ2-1	TGTGCCAGCAGTTTAAGGACAGGGTGGAACAATGAGCAGTTCTTC	CASSLRTGWNNEQFF
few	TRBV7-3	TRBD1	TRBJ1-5	TGTGCCAGCAGCATCGACAGGGATCAGCCCCAGCATTTT	CASSIDRDQPQHF
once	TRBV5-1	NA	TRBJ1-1	TGCGCCAGCAGCTTAGGGTATGGGAACACAGAAGCTTTCTTT	CASSLGYGNTEAFF
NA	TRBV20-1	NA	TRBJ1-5	TGCAGTGCTGTCGGGGGGAATCAGCCCCAGCATTTT	CSAVGGNQPQHF
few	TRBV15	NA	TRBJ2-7	TGTGCCACCAGCAGAGATCTCAGCTACGAGCAGTACTTC	CATSRDLSYEQYF
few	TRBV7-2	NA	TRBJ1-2	TGTGCCAGCAGCCAAAAGCCGGCAGGGTCTGGCTACACCTTC	CASSQKPAGSGYTF
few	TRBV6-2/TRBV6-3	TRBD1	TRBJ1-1	TGTGCCAGCAGTTACCACAGGACAGGGGGCGCGAGAACTGAAGCTTTCTTT	CASSYHRTGGARTEAFF
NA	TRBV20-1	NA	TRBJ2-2	TGCAGTGCTAGATTTCAGACCGGGGAGCTGTTTTTT	CSARFQTGELFF
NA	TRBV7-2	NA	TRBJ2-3	TGTGCCAGCAGCCTCGGGACCCCGAACACAGATACGCAGTATTTT	CASSLGTPNTDTQYF
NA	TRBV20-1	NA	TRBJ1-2	TGCAGTGATCTTTTCCATGGCTACACCTTC	CSDLFHGYTF
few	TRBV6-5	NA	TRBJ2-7	TGTGCCAGCGGGAGGGGGTTCAGCGAGCAGTACTTC	CASGRGFSEQYF
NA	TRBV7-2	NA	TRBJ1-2	TGTGCCAGCAGCCCCGGGGACGGACGGAATGGCTACACCTTC	CASSPGDGRNGYTF
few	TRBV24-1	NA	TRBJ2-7	TGTGCCATCAGTTCAGGGTCCGAGCAGTACTTC	CAISSGSEQYF
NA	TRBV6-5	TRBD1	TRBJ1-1	TGTGCCTGCCGTTCCGGGACAGGGGTCACTGAAGCTTTCTTT	CACRSGTGVTEAFF
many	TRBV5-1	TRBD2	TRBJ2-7	TGTGCCAGCAGTTTAACTAGCGGGGCCTACGAGCAGTACTTC	CASSLTSGAYEQYF
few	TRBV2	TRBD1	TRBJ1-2	TGTGCCAGCTCGCCCAGGGACAGGGCACTTCATGGCTACACCTTC	CASSPRDRALHGYTF
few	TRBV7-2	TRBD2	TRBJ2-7	TGTGCCAGCAGCCCACCGACTAGCGGGGGCATAATCTCCTACGAGCAGTACTTC	CASSPPTSGGIISYEQYF